This note documents a single T cell receptor beta chain sequence. The antigen is not known. The donors, aged roughly 6 to 100, were healthy Caucasians from Russia. Collection of roughly 9.8 milliliters of peripheral blood was performed for each donor. These data come from a study of blood T cells in healthy people across ages. Points from the study as a whole: Diversity of TCR beta per million T cells declined in a roughly linear way with age.

The CDR3 is 14 residues long. Unmatched junction bases numbered 6, after V lost 2 bases and J lost 5 bases. Germline V gives CDR1 DFQATT, CDR2 SNEGSKA (reference sequence). For the second PCR, which ran for about 7 to 11 cycles, a sample-barcoded 5' primer and a J-beta primer mix were used. With 12 random nucleotides, a template-switch adaptor tagged each individual cDNA molecule. TCRdb reprocessed the 5' RACE reads with MiXCR, giving one entry per CDR3 protein. This table holds over 950,000 distinct CDR3 sequences, roughly 51% found once. The TCR sequence derives from a woman in her fifties or sixties in good health. Input material: blood. V is TRBV20-1 and J is TRBJ2-3, with TRBD2 identical over 8 bases. The DNA of the CDR3 is TGCAGTGCTAGATCCAGCGGGAGAGGAGATACGCAGTATTTT. Protein sequence: CSARSSGRGDTQYF.